This T cell receptor (beta chain) was identified during a study of T cells after somatic rescue of genetic block. V lost 4 bases to trimming and J lost 4 bases; unmatched junction nucleotides: 13. This CDR3 region has 17 residues. Per the germline V gene, CDR1 is SGHNT and CDR2 is YYREEE (reference sequence). Here immunoSEQ multiplex PCR was the method, and the copy in TCRdb shows in-frame clones only, minus some. Of 8,000 to 9,000 clones listed, 75% to 90% were seen once; the top ten hold roughly 25%. This clone was recorded only once. This chain uses TRBV5-4 with TRBJ2-3, with 9 bases that match TRBD1. Sample: peripheral blood mononuclear cells (PBMCs). This clonotype was sampled from a boy aged 10-17 years. The CDR3 sequence: CASSPFLGQGSADTQYF. For the CDR3, the DNA is TGTGCCAGCAGCCCTTTCTTGGGACAGGGAAGTGCAGATACGCAGTATTTT. Variable domain in full (rest from reference TRBV5-4 and TRBJ2-3): ETGVTQSPTHLIKTRGQQVTLRCSSQSGHNTVSWYQQALGQGPQFIFQYYREEENGRGNFPPRFSGLQFPNYSSELNVNALELDDSALYLCASSPFLGQGSADTQYFGPGTRLTVL.